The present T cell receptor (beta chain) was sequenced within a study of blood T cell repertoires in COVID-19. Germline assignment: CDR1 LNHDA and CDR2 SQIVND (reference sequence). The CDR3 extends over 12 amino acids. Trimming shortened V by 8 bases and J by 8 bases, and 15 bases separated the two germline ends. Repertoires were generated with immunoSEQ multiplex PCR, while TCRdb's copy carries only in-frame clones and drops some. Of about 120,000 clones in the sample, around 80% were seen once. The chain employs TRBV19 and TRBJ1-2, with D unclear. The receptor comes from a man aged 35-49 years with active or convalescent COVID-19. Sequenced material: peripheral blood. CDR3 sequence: CASEGLREGYTF. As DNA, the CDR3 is TGTGCCAGTGAGGGTCTGAGGGAGGGCTACACCTTC.